This TCR beta chain was recorded in a study of cytomegalovirus exposure and HLA in healthy donors. Study results and limitations: For TCR beta chains, V- and J-gene trimming was later linked to a missense DCLRE1C variant.

With regard to this clone: The antigen is unknown.

The CDR3 consists of 16 residues. V was clipped by 3 bases and J by 4 bases; unmatched bases: 8. While unrecorded immune exposures were likely, the donors were nominally healthy when sampled. Amplification used 60 Vbeta primers and 13 Jbeta primers. Sequenced by immunoSEQ multiplex PCR; TCRdb stores in-frame clones only, minus some. This sample has more than 100,000 clones, with about 9.1% found just once. This chain connects TRBV23-1 to TRBJ1-1, with 10 positions matching TRBD1. TRBV23-1 is an ORF, and what it does is uncertain. This TCR derives from a woman in her thirties or forties in good health and CMV-seropositive. Sequencing used PBMCs. The CDR3 here is CASSHRTGGRVTEAFF. The CDR3 coding sequence is TGCGCCAGCAGTCATCGGACAGGGGGACGGGTCACTGAAGCTTTCTTT.